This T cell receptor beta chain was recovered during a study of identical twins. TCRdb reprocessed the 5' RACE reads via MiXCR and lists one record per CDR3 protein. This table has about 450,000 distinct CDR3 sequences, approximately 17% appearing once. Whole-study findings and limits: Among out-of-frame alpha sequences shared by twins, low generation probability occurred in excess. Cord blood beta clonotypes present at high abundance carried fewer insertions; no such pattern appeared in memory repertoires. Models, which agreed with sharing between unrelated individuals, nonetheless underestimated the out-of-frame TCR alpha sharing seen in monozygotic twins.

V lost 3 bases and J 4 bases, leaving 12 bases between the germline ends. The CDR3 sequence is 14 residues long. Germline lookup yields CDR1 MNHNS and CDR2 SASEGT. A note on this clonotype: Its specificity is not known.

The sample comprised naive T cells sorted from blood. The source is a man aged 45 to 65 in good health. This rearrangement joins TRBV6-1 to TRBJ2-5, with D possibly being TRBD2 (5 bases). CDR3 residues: CASSDERTRETQYF. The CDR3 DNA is TGTGCCAGCAGTGACGAGCGGACGAGAGAGACCCAGTACTTC.